This T cell receptor (beta chain) was identified during a study of regulatory T cells in long-lasting Graves disease. Many counts were recorded for this clonotype. At one boundary the junction diverges from the germline segment, which might be a read error. The TCR beta library used iRepertoire HTBI primers with Arm-PCR amplification of CDR3. From the multiplex PCR reads, TCRdb called clonotypes with MiXCR, one entry per CDR3 protein. The sample has approximately 390,000 distinct CDR3 sequences, around 16% seen once. This sample's time point: newly diagnosed GD, antithyroid drugs for less than 3 months. With RNA extracted from PBMCs as input, the TCR library was made. In addition, the sample was reused for a study of T cells in Graves' hyperthyroidism and ophthalmopathy. Per that paper: Initially, a first-round RT-PCR of the TCR CDR3 employed the HTBI primer set. Model predictions of ophthalmopathy came a median around 6.5 months before onset.

This sequence originates from a woman aged 18-29 years with Graves disease. The specimen was peripheral blood mononuclear cells (PBMCs), collected at new diagnosis, from a patient treated with antithyroid drugs.

The CDR3 reads CASSSGTGGSNEQFF. The CDR3 nucleotides read TGTGCCAGCAGCTCCGGGACAGGGGGATCCAATGAGCAGTTCTTC. The chain joins TRBV5-1 to TRBJ2-1; TRBD1 matches at 11 bases. Per the germline V gene, CDR1 is SGHRS and CDR2 is YFSETQ. CDR3 length: 15 amino acids.